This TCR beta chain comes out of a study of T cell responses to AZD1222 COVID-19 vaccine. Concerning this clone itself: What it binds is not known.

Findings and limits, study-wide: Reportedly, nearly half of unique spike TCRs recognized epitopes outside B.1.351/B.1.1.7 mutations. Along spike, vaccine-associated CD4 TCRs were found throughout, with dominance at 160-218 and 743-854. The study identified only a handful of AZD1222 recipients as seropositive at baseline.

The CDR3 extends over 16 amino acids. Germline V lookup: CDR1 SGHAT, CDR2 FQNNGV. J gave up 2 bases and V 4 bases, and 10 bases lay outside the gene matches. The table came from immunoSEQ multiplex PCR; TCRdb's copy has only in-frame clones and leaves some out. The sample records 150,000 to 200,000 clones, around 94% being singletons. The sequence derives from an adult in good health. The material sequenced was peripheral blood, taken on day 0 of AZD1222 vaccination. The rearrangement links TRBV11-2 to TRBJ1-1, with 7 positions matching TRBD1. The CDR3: CASSSSTGTANTEAFF. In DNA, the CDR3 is TGTGCCAGCAGCTCCTCAACCGGGACAGCTAACACTGAAGCTTTCTTT.